The next 7 T cell receptor beta chains were all read from a single sample in a study of blood T cell repertoires in COVID-19. The assay was immunoSEQ multiplex PCR, and TCRdb's table has in-frame clones only and misses some. The sample has approximately 200,000 clones, just over 85% seen once. Material: peripheral blood. The source is a man aged 50-60 years with acute or convalescent COVID-19.

This clone was recorded only once. The chain links TRBV5-1 to TRBJ2-2; D is ambiguous. V lost 5 bases to trimming and J lost 1 base, with 12 bases between them. In germline, CDR1 is SGHRS, CDR2 YFSETQ. The CDR3 extends over 15 amino acids. CDR3 DNA: TGCGCCAGCAGAAGAGGAACGGAGAACACCGGGGAGCTGTTTTTT. It encodes CASRRGTENTGELFF.

The rearrangement links TRBV7-9 to TRBJ2-5, with D unresolved. Germline loops: CDR1 SEHNR, CDR2 FQNEAQ (reference sequence). The CDR3 covers 15 residues. The germline V and J ends were trimmed by 1 base and 0 bases, with 9 bases remaining between them. CDR3 protein: CASSLEPGYQETQYF. The CDR3, as DNA: TGTGCCAGCAGCTTAGAACCCGGGTACCAAGAGACCCAGTACTTC.

The chain recombines TRBV28 with TRBJ1-6, with D possibly matching TRBD1 (6 bases). Germline V lookup: CDR1 MDHEN, CDR2 SYDVKM. The CDR3 has 17 amino acids. V lost 2 bases and J lost 3, with 14 bases in between. CDR3 region: CASSLTGGANYNSPLHF. The DNA of the CDR3 is TGTGCCAGCAGTTTAACGGGGGGGGCGAACTATAATTCACCCCTCCACTTT.

The rearrangement links TRBV19 to TRBJ1-1, with TRBD1 as a possible D gene (6 bases). The CDR3 totals 15 residues. V lost 3 bases and J lost 4, with 15 bases in between. Germline values: CDR1 LNHDA, CDR2 SQIVND (reference sequence). The CDR3 nucleotides read TGTGCCAGTAGTATGAGTTCGTACAGGGCCACTGAAGCTTTCTTT. This gives the protein CASSMSSYRATEAFF.

The chain couples TRBV6-5 to TRBJ1-6; 7 bases are shared with TRBD1. V was pared by 4 bases and J by 6 bases, with 6 bases of the junction left unmatched. There are 15 residues in the CDR3. From germline, CDR1 is MNHEY and CDR2 SVGAGI. The CDR3 DNA follows: TGTGCCAGCAGTTCCGGGACAGCGCTTAATTCACCCCTCCACTTT. Protein sequence: CASSSGTALNSPLHF.

The chain combines TRBV3-1 (or the pseudogene TRBV3-2) with TRBJ1-3, with no clear D. V shed 1 base and J shed 2 bases, with 15 bases lying between them. Germline V gene data show CDR1 as LGHDT and CDR2 as YNNKEL (reference sequence). This CDR3 contains 17 residues. The CDR3 loop is CASSQGAGEVTGNTIYF. The DNA for the CDR3 is TGTGCCAGCAGCCAAGGGGCGGGAGAGGTCACTGGAAACACCATATATTTT.

This chain links TRBV6-2 or TRBV6-3 with TRBJ1-2; 7 bases fit TRBD1. Germline V CDR1 and CDR2: MNHEY, SVGEGT. J was trimmed by 6 bases and V by 5 bases; bases with no gene match: 6. The CDR3 totals 13 residues. The CDR3 nucleotides read TGTGCCAGCAGTCGACAGGGACTGGATGGCTACACCTTC. It is translated as CASSRQGLDGYTF.